These 22 T cell receptor beta chains were sequenced from one sample in a study of Graves' ophthalmopathy and Graves' hyperthyroidism (dated by TCRdb to the late 2010s). The reads were generated on an Illumina HiSeq 2000. For repertoire sequencing, the TCR beta CDR3 regions were amplified from RNA transcripts. The first round was an RT-PCR using HTBI primers with the Qiagen OneStep RT-PCR kit, and this first round was followed by a second-round multiplex PCR, then size selection and purification. Starting from the raw public reads, TCRdb applied fastp trimming at Q25, assembled clones with MiXCR and retained in-frame beta chains. Here each entry gathers all rows of one CDR3 protein and keeps the most common genes and DNA. The sample table records approximately 410,000 distinct CDR3 sequences; roughly 14% of these occur just once. The top ten clones comprise approximately 7% of the sample. The material sequenced was peripheral blood. The receptors derive from a woman aged 18-30 years with stable Graves' hyperthyroidism. Donor details come from another sample of the same person, matched by shared clones.

The chain is built from TRBV14 and TRBJ1-1, with D perhaps TRBD1 (6 bases). Germline V gene sequence: CDR1 SGHDN, CDR2 FVKESK. This CDR3 region has 20 residues. Trimming left V 4 bases short and J 6 bases short, with 33 bases between. In DNA, the CDR3 is TGTGCCAGCAGCCCCCCTTTAAGAAGAAGGACAGACCTCCTGGGCCCTGAAGCTTTCTTT. It yields the protein CASSPPLRRRTDLLGPEAFF.

This clonotype was seen ten or more times. V gene TRBV2 combines with J gene TRBJ1-2; D is ambiguous. V lost 7 bases and J 0 bases, leaving 15 bases between the germline ends. This CDR3 has 15 amino acids. CDR1 and CDR2 from the germline V gene are SNHLY and FYNNEI. DNA for the CDR3: TGTGCCAGCACTGCTGGTGCTGAAGCTAACTATGGCTACACCTTC. Amino acids: CASTAGAEANYGYTF.

This clonotype was counted many times. The chain combines TRBV5-1 with TRBJ1-2; the match to TRBD1 covers 7 bases. This CDR3 spans 15 amino acids. CDR1 is SGHRS and CDR2 is YFSETQ in the germline V gene. The V and J ends lost 0 bases and 2 bases, in that order; junction bases with no gene match: 4. The CDR3 sequence is CASSLGKGANYGYTF. The CDR3 nucleotides read TGCGCCAGCAGCTTGGGGAAGGGGGCGAACTATGGCTACACCTTC.

The chain carries TRBV6-1 and TRBJ2-2; D is perhaps TRBD1 or TRBD2 (5 bases each). CDR3 size: 14 residues. V lost 7 bases, J lost 4 bases, and 13 bases lay in between. In germline, CDR1 is MNHNS, CDR2 SASEGT. CDR3 amino acids: CASKGSIGTGELFF. The CDR3, as DNA: TGTGCCAGCAAGGGGAGCATCGGCACCGGGGAGCTGTTTTTT.

The chain employs TRBV5-1 and TRBJ2-2, with D perhaps matching TRBD1 (5 bases). Germline V gene sequence: CDR1 SGHRS, CDR2 YFSETQ. The V end was cut by 4 bases, the J end by 4 bases, with 11 bases between. This CDR3 is 14 amino acids long. In DNA form, the CDR3 reads TGCGCCAGCAGCGTCCCAGGGATCACCGGGGAGCTGTTTTTT. Protein: CASSVPGITGELFF.

Of note for this clonotype: A much larger clone sits a single nucleotide away, making a read error possible. The chain is built from TRBV4-1 and TRBJ2-5; 10 positions agree with TRBD2. Germline CDR1 is MGHRA and CDR2 is YSYEKL. This CDR3 is built from 16 residues. CDR3 residues: CASSHERGGLGETRYF. The CDR3, as DNA: TGCGCCAGCAGCCATGAGCGGGGGGGCCTCGGAGAGACCCGGTACTTC.

This clonotype appeared a few times. The CDR3 spells CASSSLPNAIIYYEQYF. The CDR3 DNA reads as TGTGCCAGCAGCTCCCTACCCAACGCTATAATCTACTACGAGCAGTACTTC. The V gene is TRBV11-2, the J gene TRBJ2-7; D gene unclear. V lost 4 bases, J lost 3 bases, and 22 bases lay in between. Looked up from germline, CDR1 is SGHAT and CDR2 is FQNNGV. The CDR3 spans 17 residues.

The chain is built from TRBV4-1 and TRBJ1-2, with TRBD1 matching over 9 bases. CDR1 is MGHRA, CDR2 YSYEKL, per germline. V lost 0 bases, J lost 4 bases, and 9 bases stayed unmatched. The CDR3 length is 17 residues. The chain's CDR3 is CASSQEGSTGGIYGYTF. The DNA of the CDR3 is TGCGCCAGCAGCCAAGAAGGGTCGACAGGGGGTATCTATGGCTACACCTTC.

In this sample, this clonotype turned up many times. The V call is TRBV11-2, the J call TRBJ1-1; 7 bases line up with TRBD1. This CDR3 has 16 amino acids. Germline V CDR1 and CDR2: SGHAT, FQNNGV. V trimming: 5 bases; J trimming: 2 bases; junction bases outside the gene matches: 11. The CDR3 coding sequence is TGTGCCAGCAGCGTATCCACAGGGGCGCTAAACACTGAAGCTTTCTTT. Translating gives CASSVSTGALNTEAFF.

The chain is built from TRBV6-1 and TRBJ1-6; possibly TRBD1 for D (6 bases). The V and J ends lost 6 bases and 10 bases respectively, with 19 bases between them. The V gene's germline CDR1 is MNHNS and CDR2 SASEGT. The CDR3 sequence is 15 residues long. The CDR3 reads CASRTEDRRNSPLHF. The CDR3 region has the DNA TGTGCCAGCAGAACTGAGGACAGACGAAACTCACCCCTCCACTTT.

V is TRBV7-3 and J is TRBJ1-1; 7 bases agree with TRBD1. Per germline, CDR1 SGHTA and CDR2 FQGTGA. Germline trimming cut 5 bases from V and 1 base from J; bases unmatched to any gene: 13. The CDR3 spans 17 residues. CDR3 protein: CASSPVGGSFGNTEAFF. Here the CDR3 DNA reads TGTGCCAGCAGCCCCGTAGGGGGCAGTTTTGGGAACACTGAAGCTTTCTTT.

This clonotype was found many times. The gene calls are TRBV6-5 and TRBJ1-3, with no clear D. This CDR3 comprises 15 residues. V was clipped by 3 bases and J by 0 bases, with 9 bases between them. CDR1 is MNHEY, CDR2 SVGAGI, per germline. The CDR3 DNA reads TGTGCCAGCAGTTATATTGGAATCTCTGGAAACACCATATATTTT. The encoded protein is CASSYIGISGNTIYF.

There are many counts of this clonotype. The CDR3 region is CASSLTGYAAEAFF. Written as DNA, the CDR3 is TGTGCCAGCAGTCTGACAGGTTATGCGGCTGAAGCTTTCTTT. The chain joins TRBV6-1 to TRBJ1-1; the D gene is possibly TRBD1 (6 bases). Per germline, CDR1 MNHNS and CDR2 SASEGT. The CDR3 contains 14 residues. With 5 bases removed from V and 6 bases from J, the gap between germline ends came to 16 bases.

This clonotype has a single count. The gene calls are TRBV15 and TRBJ2-7; D may be TRBD2 (6 bases). V dropped 4 bases and J dropped 2 bases, with 18 bases sitting between them. CDR1 is LNHNV, CDR2 YYDKDF, per germline (reference sequence). CDR3 length: 16 amino acids. CDR3: CATSKWRLGSAYEQYF. In DNA, the CDR3 is TGTGCCACCAGCAAGTGGAGACTAGGTTCGGCCTACGAGCAGTACTTC.

This clonotype was seen repeatedly, ten times or more. The V gene is TRBV29-1, the J gene TRBJ1-5; D is unresolved. Between the trimmed V and J ends, which lost 8 bases and 3 bases, there was a span of 17 bases. Germline V gives CDR1 SQVTM, CDR2 ANQGSEA. CDR3 length equals 14 residues. The CDR3 nucleotides are TGCAGCCCTCACGTTGACAAACCCAATCAGCCCCAGCATTTT. The encoded protein is CSPHVDKPNQPQHF.

By sample fraction, this clonotype is medium-sized. The CDR3 loop reads CASSYPKGGVNTEAFF. The CDR3 bases are TGTGCCAGCAGTTACCCCAAAGGGGGGGTGAACACTGAAGCTTTCTTT. The rearrangement links TRBV6-5 to TRBJ1-1; possibly TRBD1 for D (6 bases). The V end was cut by 2 bases, the J end by 0 bases, with 13 bases between. The CDR3 runs to 16 residues. The V gene's germline CDR1 is MNHEY and CDR2 SVGAGI.

The genes are TRBV18 and TRBJ1-1, with TRBD1 matching over 7 bases. The trim removed 3 bases at V and 11 bases at J, leaving 9 bases unmatched. This CDR3 comprises 13 residues. Per germline, CDR1 KGHSH and CDR2 LQKENI. CDR3 in amino acids: CASSPPNRGGAFF. The CDR3 DNA is TGTGCCAGCTCACCGCCTAACAGGGGTGGGGCTTTCTTT.

Only a few counts were recorded for this clonotype. The chain is built from TRBV5-1 and TRBJ1-1; maybe TRBD1 (6 bases). Trimming took off 4 bases at V and 0 bases at J, with 22 bases between the two ends. CDR1 and CDR2 from the germline V gene are SGHRS and YFSETQ. This CDR3 has 18 amino acids. This CDR3 is CASSPYGGRAKVNTEAFF. In DNA form, the CDR3 reads TGCGCCAGCAGCCCCTACGGGGGCAGGGCTAAAGTGAACACTGAAGCTTTCTTT. Based on the CDR3 plus reference TRBV5-1 and TRBJ1-1, the full variable domain is KAGVTQTPRYLIKTRGQQVTLSCSPISGHRSVSWYQQTPGQGLQFLFEYFSETQRNKGNFPGRFSGRQFSNSRSEMNVSTLELGDSALYLCASSPYGGRAKVNTEAFFGQGTRLTVV.

This clonotype was observed at least ten times. CDR3 nucleotide sequence: TGCAGTGCTAGACATGTCAGGGGAGAGACCCAGTACTTC. This encodes CSARHVRGETQYF. The chain joins TRBV20-1 to TRBJ2-5, with TRBD1 as a possible D gene (6 bases). Germline V gene data show CDR1 as DFQATT and CDR2 as SNEGSKA (reference sequence). The V end lost 2 bases, the J end lost 4 bases, and 11 bases lay between the germline ends. This CDR3 comprises 13 residues.

This clonotype was observed a few times. The chain links TRBV14 to TRBJ1-1; D is unclear. This CDR3 has 15 residues. V dropped 4 bases and J dropped 0 bases, with 12 bases sitting between them. Germline values: CDR1 SGHDN, CDR2 FVKESK. The CDR3 region is CASSPPLGLNTEAFF. CDR3 sequence (DNA): TGTGCCAGCAGCCCCCCGTTGGGGTTGAACACTGAAGCTTTCTTT.

The chain carries TRBV20-1 and TRBJ1-2; a weak D match, TRBD1 (6 bases). CDR1 is DFQATT and CDR2 is SNEGSKA in the germline V gene (reference sequence). Trimming shortened V by 6 bases and J by 8 bases, and 22 bases separated the two germline ends. This CDR3 is built from 14 residues. The CDR3, as DNA: TGCAGTGCCTCCGGACCTACAGGGTCGTACGGCTACACCTTC. Encoded protein: CSASGPTGSYGYTF.

This clonotype has ten or more counts. The J gene is TRBJ1-1, the V gene TRBV12-3 or TRBV12-4; the D gene is possibly TRBD1 (6 bases). Trimming removed 6 bases from V and 3 bases from J, with 20 bases in between. This CDR3 region has 16 residues. For the CDR3, the DNA is TGTGCCAGCAGCCGAGCGGTGGGGGCAGGGGACACTGAAGCTTTCTTT. Residues: CASSRAVGAGDTEAFF.